Listed below are T cell receptor beta chains from one sample, sequenced in a study of T cells in Graves' hyperthyroidism and ophthalmopathy. TCRdb called the multiplex PCR reads again in MiXCR, with one record for every CDR3 protein. This sample carries roughly 500,000 distinct CDR3 sequences, 40% to 50% of them seen once, and the ten largest clones take 35% to 50%. The sample comprised peripheral blood or thyroid tissue (not recorded which). Receptors were obtained from an adult woman with Graves' disease, either hyperthyroidism or ophthalmopathy (not recorded which). CDR3s include the opening cysteine and the closing phenylalanine or tryptophan. The D gene is left open where the match is weak. The size entry is marked missing in some rows and otherwise reads once, few, many or a size class.

CDR3 DNA | CDR3 protein | clone size | D gene | J gene | V gene
TGTGCCAGCAGATCGGGACAGATCTATAATTCACCCCTCCACTTT | CASRSGQIYNSPLHF | . | TRBD1 | TRBJ1-6 | TRBV2
TGTGCCAGCAGCTTAGCCTTAGCGGGAAACACCGGGGAGCTGTTTTTT | CASSLALAGNTGELFF | . | TRBD2 | TRBJ2-2 | TRBV7-9
TGCAGCGTTGAACCCCCCCGTAGGACCCAGTACTTC | CSVEPPRRTQYF | . | . | TRBJ2-5 | TRBV29-1
TGTGCCATCAGGGGAGGAGAGAACACTGAAGCTTCCTTT | CAIRGGENTEASF | . | . | TRBJ1-1 | TRBV10-3
TGTGCCAGCAGCTGGGCGGGGGAACGGTACTTC | CASSWAGERYF | . | TRBD2 | TRBJ2-7 | TRBV13
TGCAGTACAAAGACCTTGAACACTGAAGCTTTCTTT | CSTKTLNTEAFF | . | . | TRBJ1-1 | TRBV20-1
TGCGCCAGCAGCCAAGATGGCTCAGGGGCTCGGGAGCAGTACTTC | CASSQDGSGAREQYF | . | . | TRBJ2-7 | TRBV4-1
TGTGCCAGCAGTTTAGCGGAGGGGCTTAACTACGAGCAGTACTTC | CASSLAEGLNYEQYF | . | . | TRBJ2-7 | TRBV12-3/TRBV12-4
TGCAGCGTTGATCTAGCGGGAGAGACCCAGTACTTC | CSVDLAGETQYF | few | TRBD2 | TRBJ2-5 | TRBV29-1
TGCGCCAGCAGTGAGCTGGGGTTTTGCCATAACTATGGCTACACCTTC | CASSELGFCHNYGYTF | . | . | TRBJ1-2 | TRBV10-2
TGTGCCAGCACCCCGCAGGGAGTAGGCGAGCAGTACTTC | CASTPQGVGEQYF | . | . | TRBJ2-7 | TRBV2
TGCAGTGCTAACCCTCTCAGGGAAGCCTCTGGAAACACCATATATTTT | CSANPLREASGNTIYF | many | . | TRBJ1-3 | TRBV20-1
TGTGCCAGCCAGACAGGGTTTGCTGAAGCTTTCTTT | CASQTGFAEAFF | . | TRBD1 | TRBJ1-1 | TRBV2
TGCAGTGCTAGAAGTTTGCGGGACGCCCAAGAGACCCAGTACTTC | CSARSLRDAQETQYF | many | . | TRBJ2-5 | TRBV20-1
TGTGCCAGTACTTTGAAAGAGACCCAGTACTTC | CASTLKETQYF | few | . | TRBJ2-5 | TRBV6-5
TGTGCCAGCAGTTACTCGTACCGGCAGGGGGCTTCTACGACTAATGAAAAACTGTTTTTT | CASSYSYRQGASTTNEKLFF | . | TRBD1 | TRBJ1-4 | TRBV6-5
TGTGCCAGCAGTGAACTGGGCAGGGGTGGTCAGCCCCAGCATTTT | CASSELGRGGQPQHF | . | . | TRBJ1-5 | TRBV2
TGCGCCAGTCGACCCCCGGGACAGGGGGCAGGGGAGCAGTACTTC | CASRPPGQGAGEQYF | . | TRBD1 | TRBJ2-7 | TRBV5-1
TGTGCCATCAGCTCGGGAGGGGGCGTTATGAACACTGAAGCTTTCTTT | CAISSGGGVMNTEAFF | many | TRBD1 | TRBJ1-1 | TRBV10-3
TGTGCCAGCAGCTTAGCGGGTGGAAACGCCATATATTTT | CASSLAGGNAIYF | once | . | TRBJ1-3 | TRBV11-2
TGTGCCAGCAGCGTCGGGACAGCCTTGTGGCAGCCCCAGCATTTT | CASSVGTALWQPQHF | . | TRBD1 | TRBJ1-5 | TRBV5-5
TGCAGCAGTGAAGAAGGACCAAACTACGAGCAGTACTTC | CSSEEGPNYEQYF | . | . | TRBJ2-7 | TRBV29-1
TGTGCCAGCAGTTCCCTAGACACGGAACACAATCAGCCCCAGCATTTT | CASSSLDTEHNQPQHF | . | . | TRBJ1-5 | TRBV2
TGTGCCACCACCGCCGGACTCAACGGCACACAAGAGACCCAGTACTTC | CATTAGLNGTQETQYF | . | . | TRBJ2-5 | TRBV15
TGTGCCAGCACCAAAACCAGCCAGGGGGCTGGAGGCTACACCTTC | CASTKTSQGAGGYTF | few | TRBD1 | TRBJ1-2 | TRBV7-9
TGCGCCAGCAGCTTGATTAGCGGGAGCTACGAGCAGTACTTC | CASSLISGSYEQYF | many | TRBD2 | TRBJ2-7 | TRBV5-1
TGCGCCAGCAGTCTAAACCACCCAAAAAATCAGCCCCAGCATTTT | CASSLNHPKNQPQHF | . | . | TRBJ1-5 | TRBV4-1
TGCGCCAGCAGCGACGTAGGGAGGTACGAGCAGTACTTC | CASSDVGRYEQYF | . | . | TRBJ2-7 | TRBV5-1
TGTGCCAGCAGTTGGGGGACCCAAGGGGGAGAGACCCAGTACTTC | CASSWGTQGGETQYF | many | . | TRBJ2-5 | TRBV6-6
TGCAGCGTTGAAGGGAGGAGCGGGAGTCGCCAAGAGACCCAGTACTTC | CSVEGRSGSRQETQYF | . | TRBD2 | TRBJ2-5 | TRBV29-1
TGTGCCAGCAGCTCACGAGGGTCGCCCGGAAATTCACCCCTCCACTTT | CASSSRGSPGNSPLHF | . | . | TRBJ1-6 | TRBV7-9
TGCGCCAGCAGCCAAGGCTTGGACAGGGGCTCGGTGAACACCGGGGAGCTGTTTTTT | CASSQGLDRGSVNTGELFF | . | TRBD1 | TRBJ2-2 | TRBV4-1
TGTGCCAGCAGCTCCACAGGGGGCCCAAATTCACCCCTCCACTTT | CASSSTGGPNSPLHF | . | TRBD1 | TRBJ1-6 | TRBV7-3
TGTGCCAGCAGCTTATCCCCCGGGTCGCGCGCCCTCTATAATTCACCCCTCCACTTT | CASSLSPGSRALYNSPLHF | . | . | TRBJ1-6 | TRBV7-9
TGCAGCGTTGAGCGACAGCAAGAGACCCAGTACTTC | CSVERQQETQYF | . | . | TRBJ2-5 | TRBV29-1
TGTGCCAGCAGCCCCGGGACAGCTCTATTTAGCAATCAGCCCCAGCATTTT | CASSPGTALFSNQPQHF | many | TRBD1 | TRBJ1-5 | TRBV7-9
TGTGCCAGCAGCCAAGCACCCTCTTCGGAGTATGGCTACACCTTC | CASSQAPSSEYGYTF | once | . | TRBJ1-2 | TRBV5-1
TGTGCCAGTGCCGGGACTAGCGGGAGCTACGAGCAGTACTTC | CASAGTSGSYEQYF | many | TRBD2 | TRBJ2-7 | TRBV7-6
TGTGCCAGCCATGGACAGGTAACAACTGAAGCTTTCTTT | CASHGQVTTEAFF | few | TRBD1 | TRBJ1-1 | TRBV19
TGTGCCAGCAGCAAAGGGAACTCTGGGGCCAACGTCCTGACTTTC | CASSKGNSGANVLTF | many | . | TRBJ2-6 | TRBV5-5
TGTGCCAGCAGCCAAGGCAACAGGGCCTATGGCTACACCTTC | CASSQGNRAYGYTF | many | . | TRBJ1-2 | TRBV3-1
TGTGCCGGAACTTCGGGACCCGGCTACACCTTC | CAGTSGPGYTF | . | . | TRBJ1-2 | TRBV2
TGCAGTGCCTCGCCCCCCCTAGCGGGAATCGGAGAGACCCAGTACTTC | CSASPPLAGIGETQYF | many | TRBD2 | TRBJ2-5 | TRBV20-1
TGCAGTGCGCCTACGGGACTAGGGTCTTACGAGCAGTACTTC | CSAPTGLGSYEQYF | many | TRBD2 | TRBJ2-7 | TRBV20-1
TGCGCCAGCAGTGGAGAACGTGAGCAGTTCTTC | CASSGEREQFF | . | . | TRBJ2-1 | TRBV10-2
TGCAGTGCCCGGCGACTGGTGAACACTGAAGCTTTCTTT | CSARRLVNTEAFF | few | . | TRBJ1-1 | TRBV20-1
TGTGCCAGCACCCAATTGGGGGCTCAAGCTTTCTTT | CASTQLGAQAFF | . | . | TRBJ1-1 | TRBV2
TGCAGTGCTAGAGGGAAGGGGACAGGGCAGCCCCAGCATTTT | CSARGKGTGQPQHF | many | TRBD1 | TRBJ1-5 | TRBV20-1
TGTGCCAGTAGTCGTAGCGGTGGGGACTATGGCTACACCTTC | CASSRSGGDYGYTF | . | . | TRBJ1-2 | TRBV19
TGTGCCAGTAGTAACGCTGCGGGAGATCAAGAGACCCAGTACTTC | CASSNAAGDQETQYF | . | TRBD2 | TRBJ2-5 | TRBV19
TGCAGTGCTAGACCCCCAGGGACTACTAATGAAAAACTGTTTTTT | CSARPPGTTNEKLFF | . | . | TRBJ1-4 | TRBV20-1
TGTGCCAGCAGCTCCCTAAGGCAGGGTTGGGATGGCTACACCTTC | CASSSLRQGWDGYTF | . | . | TRBJ1-2 | TRBV7-9
TGCAGTGCGGTCGAGGGAGGCACTGAAGCTTTCTTT | CSAVEGGTEAFF | . | . | TRBJ1-1 | TRBV20-1
TGCGCCAGCAGCTACTGGACAGGGGAAAAGACCCAGTACTTC | CASSYWTGEKTQYF | once | TRBD1 | TRBJ2-5 | TRBV5-1
TGTGCCAGCAGATTGAGGACTTCCGGCCAAGAGACCCAGTACTTC | CASRLRTSGQETQYF | . | . | TRBJ2-5 | TRBV2
TGTGCCAGTACGCGACAGAACACTGAAGCTTTCTTT | CASTRQNTEAFF | . | . | TRBJ1-1 | TRBV19